One TCR beta chain is described in this entry. Losses at the gene ends were 6 bases for V and 9 bases for J; bases not matched to a gene: 10. The germline V gene encodes CDR1 LGHDT and CDR2 YNNKEL (reference sequence). The CDR3 runs 13 residues. Method: immunoSEQ multiplex PCR; TCRdb's copy keeps in-frame clones and lacks some. The sample carries around 60,000 clones, around 85% recorded once. This record comes from a study of blood T cell repertoires in COVID-19. The sequenced material came from peripheral blood. The chain links TRBV3-1 (or the pseudogene TRBV3-2) to TRBJ2-7; 8 nucleotides match TRBD2. This clonotype was obtained from a human donor in a cohort sampled during active COVID-19. CDR3 residues: CASRNSGSGRQYF. The CDR3 DNA sequence: TGTGCCAGCAGGAATTCAGGAAGCGGGAGGCAGTACTTC.